This paragraph covers one T cell receptor (beta chain) sequence. What it binds is not known. Regarding time point: 2015-2016 season, 7 days after influenza vaccination. The V gene's germline CDR1 is SGHNT and CDR2 YYREEE (reference sequence). The CDR3 spans 15 residues. Trimming removed 0 bases at V and 7 bases at J, with 16 bases between. This sample is part of a study of follicular helper T cells after annual influenza vaccination. Study-wide findings and caveats: ICOS-CD38- cTfh most often held earlier Day 7 ICOS+CD38+ clones.

Method: immunoSEQ multiplex PCR; TCRdb's copy keeps in-frame clones and lacks some. The sample records roughly 7,000 clones, about 88% being singletons. This sequence joins TRBV5-4 and TRBJ1-2; no clear D. The TCR comes from an adult who received the influenza vaccine. Sequences were derived from CXCR5+ CD38- circulating T follicular helper cells from blood, sampled 7 days after influenza vaccination. Subset in this sample: circulating Tfh, non-naive CD4+CXCR5+PD-1+ (ICOS+CD38+ or ICOS-CD38-). CDR3 sequence: CASSLDRGSLIGYTF. The CDR3 nucleotides read TGTGCCAGCAGCTTGGACCGCGGCTCGCTGATTGGCTACACCTTC.